This T cell receptor beta chain appears in the sequencing data of a study of blood T cell repertoires in COVID-19. Study background: Samples of COVID-19 (acute and convalescent) were obtained from the United States, Italy and Spain. Nucleic acid was either cDNA or gDNA, and it came from T cells, B-cell-depleted T cells, or PBMCs.

This clone came up a few times. Per the study methods: Researchers report that nucleated cell counts were estimated from reference gene primer amplification. The method was immunoSEQ multiplex PCR; TCRdb's version includes in-frame clones alone and lacks a portion of them. V and J calls and clone size are copied from that table; D and trimming were computed from the DNA. The sample comprises under 150,000 clones, about 86% of which are singletons, and about 6.3% rests with the top ten. The germline CDR1 and CDR2 sequences are LNHDA and SQIVND (reference sequence). CDR3 length equals 15 residues. With 5 bases clipped from V and 6 bases from J, the junction kept 6 bases outside the gene matches.

This receptor was obtained from a man older than 75 with active or convalescent COVID-19. The V gene is TRBV19, the J gene TRBJ2-6; 8 bases map to TRBD1. Sequences were obtained from peripheral blood. The CDR3 is CASSADRGSANVLTF. The CDR3 DNA reads as TGTGCCAGTAGTGCCGACAGGGGATCGGCCAACGTCCTGACTTTC.